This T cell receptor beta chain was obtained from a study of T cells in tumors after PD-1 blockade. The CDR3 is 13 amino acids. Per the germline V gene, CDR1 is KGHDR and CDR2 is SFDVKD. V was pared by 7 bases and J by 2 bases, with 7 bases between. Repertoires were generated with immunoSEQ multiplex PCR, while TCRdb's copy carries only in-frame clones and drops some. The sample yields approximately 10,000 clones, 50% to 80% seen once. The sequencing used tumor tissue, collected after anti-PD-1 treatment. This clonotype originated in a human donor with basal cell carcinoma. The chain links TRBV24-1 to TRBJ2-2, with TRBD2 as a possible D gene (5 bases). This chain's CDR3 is CATREGNTGELFF. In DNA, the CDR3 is TGTGCCACCAGAGAGGGAAACACCGGGGAGCTGTTTTTT.